This TCR beta chain came from a study of T cell responses to AZD1222 COVID-19 vaccine. Findings and limits, study-wide: Repertoire collection took place solely once the T cell response had peaked. AZD1222 recipients seropositive at baseline numbered only 5 to 7. Reportedly, nearly half the spike-specific TCRs target unmutated variant regions.

A remark on this clone: Its antigen is still unknown.

Trimming stripped 0 bases from V and 10 bases from J, with 16 bases between. This CDR3 spans 16 amino acids. Germline CDR1 MNHEY, CDR2 SVGAGI. Here immunoSEQ multiplex PCR was the method, and the copy in TCRdb shows in-frame clones only, minus some. The data hold tens of thousands of clones, with 85% to 90% observed a single time. This material consisted of peripheral blood, taken 28 days after the second AZD1222 dose. This TCR was sampled from an adult who received the AZD1222 COVID-19 vaccine. The rearrangement uses TRBV6-5 and TRBJ1-6; TRBD1 is a possible D gene (5 bases). The CDR3 here is CASSYSEGRAYSPLHF. As DNA, the CDR3 is TGTGCCAGCAGTTACTCCGAGGGCAGGGCTTACTCACCCCTCCACTTT.